This TCR beta chain was identified during a study of shared clonotypes between healthy human individuals. Regarding the study as a whole: Unshared clonotypes carried lower generation probabilities than those common to all four donors. Among donors, sharing of clonotypes was expected to be affected by sequencing depth. As a rule, naive subsets had a larger estimated richness than memory subsets.

Details on this clone: No antigen is known for it.

Sequencing used immunoSEQ multiplex PCR; TCRdb keeps in-frame clones, though not all of them. Of roughly 1,000,000 clones in the sample, around three quarters are singletons; the top ten hold approximately 0.5%. The V and J ends lost 6 bases and 3 bases, in that order; junction bases with no gene match: 7. The CDR3 loop spans 14 amino acids. Germline values: CDR1 MDHEN, CDR2 SYDVKM. Material: memory CD4+ T cells from PBMCs. Sample subset: CD45RA-negative fraction. The chain joins TRBV28 to TRBJ1-1; 7 positions agree with TRBD1. The TCR was taken from a man aged 18-30 years in good health. Some clones in this sample may be carry-over from other donors' samples. CDR3 in amino acids: CASRTSDRYTEAFF. CDR3 bases: TGTGCCAGCAGAACATCGGACAGGTACACTGAAGCTTTCTTT.